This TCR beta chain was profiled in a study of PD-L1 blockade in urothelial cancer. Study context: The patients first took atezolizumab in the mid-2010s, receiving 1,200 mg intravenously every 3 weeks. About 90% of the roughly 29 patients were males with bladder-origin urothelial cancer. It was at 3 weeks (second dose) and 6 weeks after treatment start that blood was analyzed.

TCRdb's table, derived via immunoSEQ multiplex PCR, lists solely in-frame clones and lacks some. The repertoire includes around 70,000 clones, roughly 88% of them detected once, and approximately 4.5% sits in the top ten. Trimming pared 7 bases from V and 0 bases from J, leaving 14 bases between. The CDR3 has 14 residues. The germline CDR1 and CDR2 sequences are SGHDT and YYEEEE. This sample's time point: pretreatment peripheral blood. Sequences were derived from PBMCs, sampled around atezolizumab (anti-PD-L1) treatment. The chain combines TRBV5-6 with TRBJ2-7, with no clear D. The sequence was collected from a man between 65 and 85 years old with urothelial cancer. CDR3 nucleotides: TGTGCCAGCGGATCGGGTTTTAGCTCCTACGAGCAGTACTTC. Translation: CASGSGFSSYEQYF.